This T cell receptor (beta chain) derives from a study of chemoradiotherapy in HPV16-positive cancers. Study context: Functional T-cell assays on a couple of HPV16-positive patients' cells defined candidate HPV-specific clones and common TCR motifs. Whole-study results and caveats: Functional assays defining HPV-specific T cells used only a couple of HPV16-positive patients. Candidate HPV-specific clones and E7-related TCR motifs grew in tumor during treatment.

Of note for this clone: The antigen is not known.

The CDR3 runs to 18 residues. Looked up from germline, CDR1 is SGHRS and CDR2 is YFSETQ. V was trimmed by 4 bases and J by 0 bases, leaving 17 bases between them. Here immunoSEQ multiplex PCR was the method, and the copy in TCRdb shows in-frame clones only, minus some. Among tens of thousands of clones, 89% were seen once, and the ten largest hold 2.5% to 3.5%. The sample consisted of blood, taken from a patient who underwent chemoradiotherapy. The V call is TRBV5-1, the J call TRBJ2-6; weak D call: TRBD2 (5 bases). The TCR originated in a human donor with HPV-associated anogenital cancer. CDR3 region: CASSPWAGGSSGANVLTF. As DNA, the CDR3 is TGCGCCAGCAGCCCGTGGGCAGGAGGAAGCTCTGGGGCCAACGTCCTGACTTTC. The full variable domain, in which reference TRBV5-1 and TRBJ2-6 provide the parts outside the CDR3, is KAGVTQTPRYLIKTRGQQVTLSCSPISGHRSVSWYQQTPGQGLQFLFEYFSETQRNKGNFPGRFSGRQFSNSRSEMNVSTLELGDSALYLCASSPWAGGSSGANVLTFGAGSRLTVL.